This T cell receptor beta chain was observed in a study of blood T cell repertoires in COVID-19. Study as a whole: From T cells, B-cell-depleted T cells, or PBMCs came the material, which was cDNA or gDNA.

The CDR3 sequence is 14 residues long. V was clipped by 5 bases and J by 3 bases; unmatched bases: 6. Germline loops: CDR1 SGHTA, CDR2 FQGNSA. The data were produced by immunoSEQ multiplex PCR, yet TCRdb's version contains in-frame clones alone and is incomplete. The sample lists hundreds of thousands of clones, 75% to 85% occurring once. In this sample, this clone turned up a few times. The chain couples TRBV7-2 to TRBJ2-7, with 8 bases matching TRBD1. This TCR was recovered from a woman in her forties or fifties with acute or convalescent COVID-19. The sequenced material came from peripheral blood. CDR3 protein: CASSPQTGGYEQYF. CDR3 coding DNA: TGTGCCAGCAGCCCCCAAACAGGGGGCTACGAGCAGTACTTC. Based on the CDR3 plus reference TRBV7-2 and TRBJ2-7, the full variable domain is GAGVSQSPSNKVTEKGKDVELRCDPISGHTALYWYRQSLGQGLEFLIYFQGNSAPDKSGLPSDRFSAERTGGSVSTLTIQRTQQEDSAVYLCASSPQTGGYEQYFGPGTRLTVT.